Below are 18 T cell receptor beta chains sequenced from a single sample in a study of blood T cell repertoires in COVID-19 (dated by TCRdb to about 2020). To prepare the library, the immunoSEQ multiplex PCR assay was applied. TCRdb provides this immuneACCESS table in a form limited to in-frame rearrangements. Some clones are lacking; in checked studies, under half of them reflect an unresolved V gene, and why the rest are absent is not known. In this sample the table shows under 200,000 clones, over 80% of which occur a single time. Approximately 5.4% of the sample comes from the top ten. Input material: peripheral blood. These receptor sequences come from a woman aged 25 to 45 with acute or convalescent COVID-19.

This rearrangement joins TRBV6-5 to TRBJ1-1; D not certain. Trimming removed 7 bases from V and 0 bases from J, with 12 bases in between. The CDR3 totals 14 residues. The V gene's germline CDR1 is MNHEY and CDR2 SVGAGI. The CDR3 coding sequence is TGTGCCAGCACTATGAGGAGTATGAACACTGAAGCTTTCTTT. Its translation is CASTMRSMNTEAFF.

The rearrangement uses TRBV29-1 and TRBJ2-3, with 7 bases that match TRBD2. The CDR3 covers 17 residues. The germline V gene encodes CDR1 SQVTM and CDR2 ANQGSEA. The V segment lost 6 bases and the J segment 6 bases; nucleotides outside the gene matches: 21. CDR3 residues: CSVLPFTTSTQEDTQYF. The CDR3 DNA follows: TGCAGCGTGCTCCCATTCACGACTAGCACCCAAGAGGATACGCAGTATTTT.

This chain joins TRBV27 and TRBJ2-7; maybe TRBD1 (5 bases). V lost 1 base to trimming and J lost 5 bases, with 12 bases between them. Germline V CDR1 and CDR2: MNHEY, SMNVEV (reference sequence). CDR3 length: 14 residues. CDR3 coding DNA: TGTGCCAGCAGTTTATGGGGCAGGGTAGACGAGCAGTACTTC. This codes for CASSLWGRVDEQYF.

This clone was detected a few times. J is TRBJ1-5 and V is TRBV29-1; 9 nucleotides agree with TRBD1. The length of the CDR3 is 14 residues. Germline V gives CDR1 SQVTM, CDR2 ANQGSEA. The V and J ends lost 7 bases and 11 bases, in that order; junction bases with no gene match: 15. The CDR3 nucleotides read TGCAGCGGCGCCCGGGACAGGGCTCTGACGGCCCAGCATTTT. This sequence encodes CSGARDRALTAQHF.

The chain links TRBV5-1 to TRBJ1-2; D possibly corresponds to TRBD1 (5 bases). V was clipped by 0 bases and J by 0 bases, with 6 bases between them. In germline, CDR1 is SGHRS, CDR2 YFSETQ. The CDR3 has 14 residues. DNA of the CDR3: TGCGCCAGCAGCTTGGAGGGGACTAACTATGGCTACACCTTC. Translating gives CASSLEGTNYGYTF. Full variable domain (rest looked up from reference TRBV5-1 and TRBJ1-2): KAGVTQTPRYLIKTRGQQVTLSCSPISGHRSVSWYQQTPGQGLQFLFEYFSETQRNKGNFPGRFSGRQFSNSRSEMNVSTLELGDSALYLCASSLEGTNYGYTFGSGTRLTVV.

The CDR3 bases are TGTGCCAGTAGGGTAGGCGGCGGCGACGCGGGGACCCAGCATTTT. Protein product: CASRVGGGDAGTQHF. This chain uses TRBV19 with TRBJ1-5; D uncertain. Germline CDR1 is LNHDA and CDR2 is SQIVND (reference sequence). Between the trimmed V and J ends, which lost 6 bases and 11 bases, there was a span of 23 bases. The CDR3 contains 15 residues.

This clone showed up just a few times. The rearrangement links TRBV28 to TRBJ1-6, with 9 bases fitting TRBD1. V trimming: 3 bases; J trimming: 10 bases; junction bases outside the gene matches: 4. Germline values: CDR1 MDHEN, CDR2 SYDVKM. CDR3 size: 14 residues. The CDR3 sequence is CASSFHRGQSPLHF. The DNA of the CDR3 is TGTGCCAGCAGTTTTCACAGGGGGCAATCACCCCTCCACTTT. The full variable domain, its missing parts supplied by reference TRBV28 and TRBJ1-6, is DVKVTQSSRYLVKRTGEKVFLECVQDMDHENMFWYRQDPGLGLRLIYFSYDVKMKEKGDIPEGYSVSREKKERFSLILESASTNQTSMYLCASSFHRGQSPLHFGNGTRLTVT.

Worth noting for this clone: One end of the junction is discordant with germline, which a read error may explain. The rearrangement links TRBV6-1 to TRBJ2-7, with D possibly matching TRBD1 (6 bases). There are 12 residues in the CDR3. Germline-derived CDR1 and CDR2 are MNHNS and SASEGT. DNA of the CDR3: TGTGCCAGCGGTGACAGGTCGTCAGAGCAGTACTTC. Translation: CASGDRSSEQYF.

The gene calls are TRBV7-9 and TRBJ1-1; a weak D match, TRBD1 (5 bases). Trimming took 3 bases from V and 4 from J, leaving 18 bases between them. This CDR3 contains 16 residues. Germline V gives CDR1 SEHNR, CDR2 FQNEAQ (reference sequence). Here the CDR3 DNA reads TGTGCCAGCAGCTTTCCCCACTGGGGCCCCAGCACTGAAGCTTTCTTT. Its protein is CASSFPHWGPSTEAFF.

The chain carries TRBV28 and TRBJ2-7, with TRBD1 matching 9 bases. This CDR3 is 15 amino acids long. The germline gives CDR1 MDHEN, CDR2 SYDVKM. The J segment lost 1 base and the V segment lost 2 bases, leaving 3 bases of the junction unmatched. The CDR3 sequence: CASSLIGTGSYEQYF. The CDR3 nucleotides are TGTGCCAGCAGTTTAATTGGGACAGGGTCCTACGAGCAGTACTTC.

For this clone: Other DNA sequences within the sample encode an identical CDR3. V usage is TRBV28 and J usage is TRBJ2-1, with no clear D. Per the germline V gene, CDR1 is MDHEN and CDR2 is SYDVKM. With 6 bases removed from V and 4 bases from J, the gap between germline ends came to 7 bases. The length of the CDR3 is 12 residues. The CDR3 loop reads CASSLRYNEQFF. The DNA of the CDR3 is TGTGCCAGCAGCCTGAGATACAATGAGCAGTTCTTC.

The gene calls are TRBV20-1 and TRBJ2-7, with D possibly being TRBD2 (6 bases). Trimming pared 7 bases from V and 4 bases from J, leaving 11 bases between. Germline V gene lookup returns CDR1 DFQATT and CDR2 SNEGSKA (reference sequence). The CDR3 is 11 residues long. CDR3 DNA: TGCAGTGGGGAGGAGGGGTACGAGCAGTACTTC. Its protein is CSGEEGYEQYF.

This chain connects TRBV6-1 to TRBJ2-3; D might be TRBD2 (6 bases). The CDR3 spans 13 residues. In germline, CDR1 is MNHNS, CDR2 SASEGT. The germline V and J ends were trimmed by 6 bases and 2 bases, with 9 bases remaining between them. CDR3 sequence: CASRAGYTDTQYF. The CDR3 DNA is TGTGCCAGCAGGGCGGGGTACACAGATACGCAGTATTTT.

The chain couples TRBV28 to TRBJ2-2; D possibly corresponds to TRBD2 (5 bases). Germline V lookup: CDR1 MDHEN, CDR2 SYDVKM. There are 15 residues in the CDR3. V was trimmed by 8 bases and J by 0 bases, leaving 13 bases between them. The CDR3 is CASSRAGTNTGELFF. CDR3 nucleotides: TGTGCCAGCTCCCGTGCCGGGACGAACACCGGGGAGCTGTTTTTT.

This chain joins TRBV28 and TRBJ2-7; a possible D gene is TRBD1 (6 bases). The V end was cut by 11 bases, the J end by 3 bases, with 14 bases between. Germline CDR1 is MDHEN and CDR2 is SYDVKM. The CDR3 contains 12 residues. Here the CDR3 DNA reads TGTGCCTCAGGGACACCTAACTACGAGCAGTACTTC. Protein: CASGTPNYEQYF.

The V call is TRBV11-2, the J call TRBJ2-5; no reliable D call. The V end was cut by 7 bases, the J end by 2 bases, with 8 bases between. The CDR3 sequence is 12 residues long. Per the germline V gene, CDR1 is SGHAT and CDR2 is FQNNGV. CDR3 DNA sequence: TGTGCCAGCACCCGAGAGCAAGAGACCCAGTACTTC. This sequence encodes CASTREQETQYF.

The rearrangement uses TRBV28 and TRBJ1-5, with 10 bases matching TRBD1. V lost 4 bases to trimming and J lost 3 bases; unmatched junction nucleotides: 6. CDR1 and CDR2 from the germline V gene are MDHEN and SYDVKM. CDR3 length equals 16 residues. The CDR3 loop is CASSWPGQGNNQPQHF. CDR3 DNA: TGTGCCAGCAGTTGGCCGGGACAGGGGAACAATCAGCCCCAGCATTTT.

The V call is TRBV27, the J call TRBJ2-5; tentatively, D is TRBD1 (6 bases). The CDR3 is 12 amino acids. V dropped 5 bases and J dropped 7 bases, with 11 bases sitting between them. Looked up from germline, CDR1 is MNHEY and CDR2 is SMNVEV (reference sequence). The CDR3 loop reads CASSAGAGTQYF. As DNA, the CDR3 is TGTGCCAGCAGTGCAGGGGCTGGGACCCAGTACTTC.